The 18 T cell receptor beta chains below were found in one sample sequenced in a study of blood T cell repertoires in COVID-19. The table came from immunoSEQ multiplex PCR; TCRdb's copy has only in-frame clones and leaves some out. The data show about 280,000 clones, with about nine tenths seen just once and about 2% held by the top ten. The sample comprised peripheral blood. These receptors were collected from a woman aged 50 to 65 who had recovered from COVID-19.

V is TRBV9 and J is TRBJ1-1, with D unclear. Trimming cost V 0 bases and J 8 bases, with 11 bases left between them. Looked up from germline, CDR1 is SGDLS and CDR2 is YYNGEE. The CDR3 consists of 13 residues. The chain's CDR3 is CASSVDTSREAFF. The CDR3 DNA sequence: TGTGCCAGCAGCGTAGACACTTCTAGGGAAGCTTTCTTT.

The count of this clone is one. The chain joins TRBV20-1 to TRBJ1-1, with D maybe TRBD1 (5 bases). The germline V and J ends were trimmed by 3 bases and 10 bases, with 12 bases remaining between them. Germline CDR1 reads DFQATT; CDR2 reads SNEGSKA (reference sequence). The CDR3 consists of 11 residues. This CDR3 is CSASGGVRAFF. For the CDR3, the DNA is TGCAGTGCTAGCGGGGGTGTCAGAGCTTTCTTT.

The rearrangement joins TRBV5-4 to TRBJ1-3; no reliable D call. CDR3 size: 13 residues. Germline-derived CDR1 and CDR2 are SGHNT and YYREEE (reference sequence). The V and J ends lost 5 bases and 4 bases respectively, with 10 bases between them. CDR3 bases: TGTGCCAGCAGTCCCGCGGGAGGAAACACCATATATTTT. Protein sequence: CASSPAGGNTIYF.

J is TRBJ2-7 and V is TRBV5-6; D remains ambiguous. The CDR3 consists of 12 residues. V was shortened by 4 bases and J by 3 bases, with 8 bases between the two germline ends. Germline V gene data show CDR1 as SGHDT and CDR2 as YYEEEE. The chain's CDR3 is CASSRQFYEQYF. The CDR3 DNA follows: TGTGCCAGCAGCCGTCAGTTCTACGAGCAGTACTTC.

The CDR3 sequence: CAIRDRGPDEQYF. CDR3 sequence (DNA): TGTGCCATCAGAGACAGGGGGCCCGACGAGCAGTACTTC. The V gene is TRBV10-3, the J gene TRBJ2-7; 10 nucleotides align to TRBD1. The CDR3 totals 13 residues. In germline, CDR1 is ENHRY, CDR2 SYGVKD. V trimming: 6 bases; J trimming: 5 bases; junction bases outside the gene matches: 4.

This sequence joins TRBV4-2 and TRBJ2-7; the D gene is possibly TRBD2 (5 bases). This CDR3 region has 16 residues. Germline-derived CDR1 and CDR2 are LGHNA and YNFKEQ. With 0 bases removed from V and 3 bases from J, the gap between germline ends came to 15 bases. In DNA form, the CDR3 reads TGTGCCAGCAGCCAAGATTTCGGGGATGGGATCTACGAGCAGTACTTC. Translating gives CASSQDFGDGIYEQYF.

V usage is TRBV30 and J usage is TRBJ2-7; D is possibly TRBD1 (6 bases). V was cut by 1 base and J by 0 bases, with 16 bases left in between. Germline V gene sequence: CDR1 GTSNPN, CDR2 SVGIG (reference sequence). This CDR3 has 16 residues. The CDR3 sequence: CAWSAIPGVSSYEQYF. The CDR3 region has the DNA TGTGCCTGGAGTGCGATCCCAGGGGTCAGCTCCTACGAGCAGTACTTC.

The V call is TRBV11-2, the J call TRBJ2-7; 7 bases agree with TRBD2. This CDR3 region has 14 residues. Trimming took 7 bases from V and 2 from J; bases not matched to a gene: 8. Germline assignment: CDR1 SGHAT and CDR2 FQNNGV. CDR3 protein: CASTLSGGTYEQYF. CDR3 sequence (DNA): TGTGCCAGCACCCTCTCCGGGGGGACCTACGAGCAGTACTTC.

This chain uses TRBV7-2 with TRBJ2-3, with a possible D match to TRBD1 (6 bases). Germline V lookup: CDR1 SGHTA, CDR2 FQGNSA. Trimming left V 3 bases short and J 1 base short, with 8 bases between. The CDR3 contains 14 residues. The CDR3 nucleotides read TGTGCCAGCAGCTTGGCAGGGGGCACAGATACGCAGTATTTT. It yields the protein CASSLAGGTDTQYF.

The rearrangement joins TRBV27 to TRBJ2-1; 11 positions agree with TRBD2. Germline lookup yields CDR1 MNHEY and CDR2 SMNVEV (reference sequence). The CDR3 extends over 16 amino acids. The ends lost 2 bases at V and 4 bases at J; junction bases unmatched: 4. The CDR3 sequence: CASSLTSGGWYNEQFF. CDR3 nucleotides: TGTGCCAGCAGTTTAACTAGCGGGGGATGGTACAATGAGCAGTTCTTC.

This clone has more than one count but fewer than ten. The J gene is TRBJ1-2, the V gene TRBV5-8; 8 bases fit TRBD1. The V gene end was trimmed by 1 base and the J gene end by 9 bases; junction bases not matched to a gene: 14. The CDR3 has 16 residues. Germline V gene lookup returns CDR1 SGHTS and CDR2 YDEGEE. CDR3 residues: CASSLIQGAVGRSYTF. DNA for the CDR3: TGTGCCAGCAGCTTGATCCAGGGGGCGGTCGGTAGAAGCTACACCTTC.

The chain uses TRBV6-5 and TRBJ1-2; perhaps TRBD1 as D (5 bases). Germline CDR1 and CDR2: MNHEY and SVGAGI. Trimming removed 8 bases from V and 7 bases from J, with 17 bases in between. The CDR3 consists of 13 residues. The CDR3 region has the DNA TGTGCCAGCTCGGCAGGGAGGGGAGTTGGCTACACCTTC. The encoded protein is CASSAGRGVGYTF.

This chain connects TRBV7-8 to TRBJ1-1; 9 nucleotides agree with TRBD1. The CDR3 is 17 residues long. The germline V gene has CDR1 SGHVS and CDR2 FQNEAQ. The ends lost 1 base at V and 2 bases at J; junction bases unmatched: 8. The CDR3 region has the DNA TGTGCCAGCAGCTTAGTCCCCAAGGACAGGGGAAACACTGAAGCTTTCTTT. It translates to CASSLVPKDRGNTEAFF.

The chain joins TRBV6-1 to TRBJ2-5, with 9 bases identical to TRBD1. CDR1 is MNHNS and CDR2 is SASEGT in the germline V gene. Trimming at V came to 2 bases and at J to 5 bases, leaving 3 bases not matched to a gene. This CDR3 has 14 residues. DNA for the CDR3: TGTGCCAGCAGTGAAATAGACAGGGGGGAGACCCAGTACTTC. Protein sequence: CASSEIDRGETQYF.

The rearrangement links TRBV21-1 to TRBJ2-7; TRBD1 is the table's D call and was not checked against the DNA. TRBV21-1 is a recognized pseudogene. The CDR3 has 14 amino acids. CDR3 loop: CASRSRTGPYEQYF. Here the CDR3 DNA reads TGTGCCAGCAGGTCAAGGACAGGGCCGTACGAGCAGTACTTC.

The CDR3 DNA follows: TGTGCCAGCAGCCGGACAGGCACTGAAGCTTTCTTT. Protein sequence: CASSRTGTEAFF. The chain combines TRBV27 with TRBJ1-1; TRBD1 agrees at 7 bases. CDR3 size: 12 residues. V was pared by 6 bases and J by 4 bases, with 2 bases of the junction left unmatched. Germline V gene data show CDR1 as MNHEY and CDR2 as SMNVEV (reference sequence).

The chain is built from TRBV19 and TRBJ1-5; no clear D. The germline V gene has CDR1 LNHDA and CDR2 SQIVND (reference sequence). There are 14 residues in the CDR3. Trimming pared 0 bases from V and 3 bases from J, leaving 6 bases between. CDR3: CASSIERYNQPQHF. As DNA, the CDR3 is TGTGCCAGTAGTATAGAGAGATACAATCAGCCCCAGCATTTT.

This clone showed up many times. The chain combines TRBV6-1 with TRBJ1-5; D is possibly TRBD1 (5 bases). Germline assignment: CDR1 MNHNS and CDR2 SASEGT. This CDR3 comprises 14 residues. The V end was cut by 3 bases, the J end by 5 bases, with 11 bases between. The CDR3 DNA reads TGTGCCAGCAGTGAGGGGGGGAATGATCAGCCCCAGCATTTT. Its translation is CASSEGGNDQPQHF.